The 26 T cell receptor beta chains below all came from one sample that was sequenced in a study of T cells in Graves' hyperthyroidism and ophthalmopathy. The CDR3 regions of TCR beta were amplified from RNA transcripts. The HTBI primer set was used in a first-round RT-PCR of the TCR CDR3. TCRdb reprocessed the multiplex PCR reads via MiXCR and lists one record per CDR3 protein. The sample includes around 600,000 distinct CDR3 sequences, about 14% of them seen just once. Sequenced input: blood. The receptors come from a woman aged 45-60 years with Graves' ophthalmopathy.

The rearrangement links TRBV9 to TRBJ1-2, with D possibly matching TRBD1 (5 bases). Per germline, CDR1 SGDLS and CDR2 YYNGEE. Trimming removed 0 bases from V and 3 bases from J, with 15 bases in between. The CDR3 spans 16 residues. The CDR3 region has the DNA TGTGCCAGCAGCGTAGAGTCCAGGGCACTATACTATGGCTACACCTTC. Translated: CASSVESRALYYGYTF.

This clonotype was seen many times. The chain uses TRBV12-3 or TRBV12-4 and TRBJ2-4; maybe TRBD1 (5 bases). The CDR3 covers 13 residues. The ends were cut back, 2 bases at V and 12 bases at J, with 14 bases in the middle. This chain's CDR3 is CASSLRTSRDQYF. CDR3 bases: TGTGCCAGCAGTTTAAGGACATCTAGGGATCAGTACTTC.

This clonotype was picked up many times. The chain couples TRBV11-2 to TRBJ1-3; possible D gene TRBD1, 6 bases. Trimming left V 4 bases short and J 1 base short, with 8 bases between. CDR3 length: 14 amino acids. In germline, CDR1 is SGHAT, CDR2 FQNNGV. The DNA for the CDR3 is TGTGCCAGCAGCTCCGGGACATCTGGAAACACCATATATTTT. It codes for CASSSGTSGNTIYF.

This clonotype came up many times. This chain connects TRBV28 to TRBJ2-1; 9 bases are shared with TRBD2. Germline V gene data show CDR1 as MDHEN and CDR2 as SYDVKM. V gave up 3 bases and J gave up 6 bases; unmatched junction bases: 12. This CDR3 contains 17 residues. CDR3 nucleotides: TGTGCCAGCAGTTTCTCTATGGCTAGCGGGATTTTCAATGAGCAGTTCTTC. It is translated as CASSFSMASGIFNEQFF.

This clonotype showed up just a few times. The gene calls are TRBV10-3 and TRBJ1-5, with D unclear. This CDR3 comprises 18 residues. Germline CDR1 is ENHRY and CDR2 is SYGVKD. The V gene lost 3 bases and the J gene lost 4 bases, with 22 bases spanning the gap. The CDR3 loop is CAISESAKTGKTNQPQHF. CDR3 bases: TGTGCCATCAGTGAATCCGCGAAGACGGGGAAAACTAATCAGCCCCAGCATTTT.

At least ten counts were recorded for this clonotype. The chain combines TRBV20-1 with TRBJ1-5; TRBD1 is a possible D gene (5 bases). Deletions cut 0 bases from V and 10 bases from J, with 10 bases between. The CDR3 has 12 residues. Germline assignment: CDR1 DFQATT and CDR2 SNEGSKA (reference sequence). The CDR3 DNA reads TGCAGTGCTAGAGATCGCGGGGACCCCCAGCATTTT. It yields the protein CSARDRGDPQHF.

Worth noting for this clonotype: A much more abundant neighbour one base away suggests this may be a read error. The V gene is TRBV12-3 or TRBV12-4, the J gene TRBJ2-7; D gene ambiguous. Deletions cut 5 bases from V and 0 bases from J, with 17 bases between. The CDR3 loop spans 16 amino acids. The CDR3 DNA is TGTGCCAGCAGTCCGTGGCTACCCCTTAGCTCCTACGAGCAGTACTTC. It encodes CASSPWLPLSSYEQYF.

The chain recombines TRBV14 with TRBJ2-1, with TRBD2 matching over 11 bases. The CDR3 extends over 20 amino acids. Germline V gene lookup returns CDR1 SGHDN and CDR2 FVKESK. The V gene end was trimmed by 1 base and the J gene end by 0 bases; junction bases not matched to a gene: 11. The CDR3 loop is CASSQGLTSGRSSSYNEQFF. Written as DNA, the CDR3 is TGTGCCAGCAGCCAAGGGTTAACTAGCGGGAGAAGCAGCTCCTACAATGAGCAGTTCTTC. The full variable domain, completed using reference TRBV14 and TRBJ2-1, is EAGVTQFPSHSVIEKGQTVTLRCDPISGHDNLYWYRRVMGKEIKFLLHFVKESKQDESGMPNNRFLAERTGGTYSTLKVQPAELEDSGVYFCASSQGLTSGRSSSYNEQFFGPGTRLTVL.

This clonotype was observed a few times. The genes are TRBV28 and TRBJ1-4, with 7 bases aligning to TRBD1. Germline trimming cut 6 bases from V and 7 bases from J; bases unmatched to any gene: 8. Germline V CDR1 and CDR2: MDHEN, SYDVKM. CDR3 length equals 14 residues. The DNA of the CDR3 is TGTGCCAGCAGCCCAGGGGGAGGGAGTGAAAAACTGTTTTTT. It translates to CASSPGGGSEKLFF.

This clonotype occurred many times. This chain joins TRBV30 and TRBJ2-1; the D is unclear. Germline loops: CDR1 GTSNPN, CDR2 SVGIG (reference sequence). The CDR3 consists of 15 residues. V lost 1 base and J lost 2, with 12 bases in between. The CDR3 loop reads CAWSELRTTYNEQFF. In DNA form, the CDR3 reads TGTGCCTGGAGTGAATTGAGGACCACCTACAATGAGCAGTTCTTC.

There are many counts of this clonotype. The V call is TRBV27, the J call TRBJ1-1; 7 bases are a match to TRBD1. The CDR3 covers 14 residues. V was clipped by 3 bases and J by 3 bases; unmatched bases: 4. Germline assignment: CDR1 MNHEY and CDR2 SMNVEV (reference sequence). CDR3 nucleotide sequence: TGTGCCAGCAGTTTCTCAGGGGGGGACACTGAAGCTTTCTTT. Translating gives CASSFSGGDTEAFF.

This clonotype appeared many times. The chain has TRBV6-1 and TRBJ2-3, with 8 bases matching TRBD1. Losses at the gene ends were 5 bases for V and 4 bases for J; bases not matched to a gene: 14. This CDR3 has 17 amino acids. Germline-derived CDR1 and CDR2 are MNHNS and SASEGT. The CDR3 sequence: CASSFDVPDRAADTQYF. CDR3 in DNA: TGTGCCAGCAGTTTCGACGTGCCGGACAGGGCGGCAGATACGCAGTATTTT.

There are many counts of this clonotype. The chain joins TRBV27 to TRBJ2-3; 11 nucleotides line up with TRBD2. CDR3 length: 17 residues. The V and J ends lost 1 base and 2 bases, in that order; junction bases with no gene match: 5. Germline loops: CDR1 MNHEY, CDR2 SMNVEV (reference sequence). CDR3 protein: CASSLLGTSGDTDTQYF. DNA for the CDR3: TGTGCCAGCAGTTTATTGGGGACTAGCGGCGACACAGATACGCAGTATTTT.

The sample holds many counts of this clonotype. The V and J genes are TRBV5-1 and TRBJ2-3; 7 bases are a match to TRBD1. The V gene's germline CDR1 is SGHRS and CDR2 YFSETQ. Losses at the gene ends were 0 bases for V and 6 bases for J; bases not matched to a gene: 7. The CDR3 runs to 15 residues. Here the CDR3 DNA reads TGCGCCAGCAGCTTGGACGGACCGGACAGGGATACGCAGTATTTT. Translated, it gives CASSLDGPDRDTQYF.

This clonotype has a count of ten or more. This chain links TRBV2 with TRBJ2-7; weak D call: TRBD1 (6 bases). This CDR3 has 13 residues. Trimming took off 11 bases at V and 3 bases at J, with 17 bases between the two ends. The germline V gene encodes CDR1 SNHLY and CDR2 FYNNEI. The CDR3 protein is CAGTEQGNYEQYF. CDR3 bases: TGTGCCGGCACTGAACAGGGTAACTACGAGCAGTACTTC.

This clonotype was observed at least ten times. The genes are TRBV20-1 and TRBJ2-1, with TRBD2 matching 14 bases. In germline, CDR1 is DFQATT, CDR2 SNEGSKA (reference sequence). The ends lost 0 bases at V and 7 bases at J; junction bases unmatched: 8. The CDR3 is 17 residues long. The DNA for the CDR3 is TGCAGTGCTAGAGATGGGACTAGCGGGAGATTTAGGAATGAGCAGTTCTTC. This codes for CSARDGTSGRFRNEQFF.

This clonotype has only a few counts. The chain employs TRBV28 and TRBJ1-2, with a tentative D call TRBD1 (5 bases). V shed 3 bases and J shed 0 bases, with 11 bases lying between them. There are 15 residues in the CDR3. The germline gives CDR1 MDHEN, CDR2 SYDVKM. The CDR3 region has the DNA TGTGCCAGCAGTTTTGTGCCGACAGCTAACTATGGCTACACCTTC. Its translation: CASSFVPTANYGYTF.

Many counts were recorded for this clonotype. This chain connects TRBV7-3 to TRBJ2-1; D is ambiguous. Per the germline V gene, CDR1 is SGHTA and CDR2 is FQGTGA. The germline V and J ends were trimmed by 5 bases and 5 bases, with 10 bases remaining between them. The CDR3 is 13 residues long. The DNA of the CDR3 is TGTGCCAGCAGCCACGATCGGGACAATGAGCAGTTCTTC. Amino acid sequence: CASSHDRDNEQFF.

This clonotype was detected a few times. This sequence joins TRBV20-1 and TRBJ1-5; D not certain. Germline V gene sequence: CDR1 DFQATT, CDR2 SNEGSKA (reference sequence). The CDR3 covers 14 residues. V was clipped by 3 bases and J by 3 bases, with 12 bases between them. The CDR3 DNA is TGCAGTGCTAGGCGGGGTGGTGTCAATCAGCCCCAGCATTTT. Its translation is CSARRGGVNQPQHF.

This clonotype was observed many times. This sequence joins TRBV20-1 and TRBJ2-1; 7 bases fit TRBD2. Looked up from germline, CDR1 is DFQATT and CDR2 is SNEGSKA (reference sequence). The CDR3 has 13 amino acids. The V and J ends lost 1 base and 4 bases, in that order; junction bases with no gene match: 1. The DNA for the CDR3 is TGCAGTGCTAGAGGACTAGCATACAATGAGCAGTTCTTC. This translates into CSARGLAYNEQFF.

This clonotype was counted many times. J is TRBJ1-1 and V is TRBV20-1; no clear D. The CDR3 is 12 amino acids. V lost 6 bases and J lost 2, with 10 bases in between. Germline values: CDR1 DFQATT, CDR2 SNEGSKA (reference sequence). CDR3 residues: CSASNRNTEAFF. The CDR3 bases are TGCAGTGCGAGCAACCGAAACACTGAAGCTTTCTTT.

The CDR3 sequence is CASSLVISGANVLTF. CDR3 sequence (DNA): TGCGCCAGCAGCTTGGTGATCTCTGGGGCCAACGTCCTGACTTTC. V gene TRBV5-1 combines with J gene TRBJ2-6; unclear D gene. The V and J ends lost 0 bases and 0 bases respectively, with 4 bases between them. Looked up from germline, CDR1 is SGHRS and CDR2 is YFSETQ. The CDR3 is 15 amino acids.

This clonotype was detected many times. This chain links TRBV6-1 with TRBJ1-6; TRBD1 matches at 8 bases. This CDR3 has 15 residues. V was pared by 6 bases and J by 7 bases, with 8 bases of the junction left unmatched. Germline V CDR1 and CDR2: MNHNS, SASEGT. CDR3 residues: CASRNDRGRNSPLHF. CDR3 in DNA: TGTGCCAGCAGAAATGACAGGGGAAGGAATTCACCCCTCCACTTT.

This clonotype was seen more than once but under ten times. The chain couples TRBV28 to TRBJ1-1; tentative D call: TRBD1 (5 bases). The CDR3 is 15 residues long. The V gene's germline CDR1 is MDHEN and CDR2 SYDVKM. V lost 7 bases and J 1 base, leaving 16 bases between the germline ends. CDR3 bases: TGTGCCAGCACCCTAGCGGGACTTACGAACACTGAAGCTTTCTTT. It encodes CASTLAGLTNTEAFF.

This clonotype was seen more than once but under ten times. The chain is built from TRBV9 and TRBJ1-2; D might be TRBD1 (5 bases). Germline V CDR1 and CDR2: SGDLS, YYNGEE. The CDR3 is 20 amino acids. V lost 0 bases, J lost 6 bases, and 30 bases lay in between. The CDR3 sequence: CASSVGLGGTLKHRIHGYTF. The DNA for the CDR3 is TGTGCCAGCAGCGTAGGATTGGGAGGGACCCTAAAACACAGAATTCATGGCTACACCTTC. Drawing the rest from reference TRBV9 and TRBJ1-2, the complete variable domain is DSGVTQTPKHLITATGQRVTLRCSPRSGDLSVYWYQQSLDQGLQFLIQYYNGEERAKGNILERFSAQQFPDLHSELNLSSLELGDSALYFCASSVGLGGTLKHRIHGYTFGSGTRLTVV.

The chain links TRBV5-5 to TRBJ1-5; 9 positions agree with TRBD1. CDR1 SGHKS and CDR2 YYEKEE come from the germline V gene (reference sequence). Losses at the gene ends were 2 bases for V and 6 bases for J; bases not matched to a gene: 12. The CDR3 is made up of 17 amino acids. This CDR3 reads CASSFVQTGGSVQPQHF. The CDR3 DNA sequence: TGTGCCAGCAGCTTTGTTCAGACAGGGGGTTCGGTTCAGCCCCAGCATTTT.